A single sample gave rise to the 8 T cell receptor beta chains below, sequenced in a study of post-analysis software for immune sequencing data. Built from TCR beta cDNA, the libraries had unique molecular identifiers in them. TCRdb analysed the PCR reads with MiXCR anew, one entry per CDR3 protein. The profile shows hundreds of thousands of distinct CDR3 sequences, roughly 50% of them singletons. These receptors lack a known antigen. Overall study results and limits: When patients were compared with controls, 4 or 5 TRBV segments were more frequent, TRBV5-6, TRBV5-1 and TRBV20-1 among them.

The sample taken for sequencing was blood. These receptors originate from a girl aged 5 to 17 with multiple sclerosis.

This clonotype was found a few times. The chain's CDR3 is CASSHAQSRGSYGYTF. Written as DNA, the CDR3 is TGTGCCAGCAGCCATGCCCAGTCCAGGGGGAGCTATGGCTACACCTTC. This chain joins TRBV4-2 and TRBJ1-2, with TRBD1 identical over 7 bases. This CDR3 is 16 amino acids long. Germline V gene sequence: CDR1 LGHNA, CDR2 YNFKEQ. V trimming: 3 bases; J trimming: 4 bases; junction bases outside the gene matches: 11.

This clonotype was recorded a few times. This chain connects TRBV4-1 to TRBJ1-5; no clear D. Trimming stripped 1 base from V and 6 bases from J, with 13 bases between. This CDR3 comprises 15 residues. Germline CDR1 is MGHRA and CDR2 is YSYEKL. The CDR3 loop reads CASSQGQSWGQPQHF. Written as DNA, the CDR3 is TGCGCCAGCAGCCAAGGGCAGTCGTGGGGTCAGCCCCAGCATTTT.

This clonotype was found a few times. The chain has TRBV6-5 and TRBJ2-7; a possible D gene is TRBD1 (5 bases). CDR3 length: 15 amino acids. The germline CDR1 and CDR2 sequences are MNHEY and SVGAGI. Trimming removed 4 bases at V and 1 base at J, with 14 bases between. The CDR3 here is CASSFYWTPSYEQYF. In DNA form, the CDR3 reads TGTGCCAGCAGTTTTTATTGGACACCTTCCTACGAGCAGTACTTC.

The chain carries TRBV2 and TRBJ2-4, with TRBD2 matching 9 bases. The trim removed 6 bases at V and 13 bases at J, leaving 16 bases unmatched. Germline CDR1 and CDR2: SNHLY and FYNNEI. The CDR3 length is 15 residues. CDR3 DNA: TGTGCCAGCAGCGTAGGTGTGGCTAGCGGGACTGAGCAGTACTTC. Translation gives CASSVGVASGTEQYF.

This chain links TRBV2 with TRBJ1-2; 8 bases line up with TRBD1. This CDR3 spans 15 amino acids. From germline, CDR1 is SNHLY and CDR2 FYNNEI. J lost 0 bases, V lost 3 bases, and 3 bases had no gene match. CDR3: CASSETTGANYGYTF. In DNA form, the CDR3 reads TGTGCCAGCAGTGAGACGACAGGGGCTAACTATGGCTACACCTTC.

J is TRBJ1-5 and V is TRBV2; 10 bases are a match to TRBD1. This CDR3 is built from 18 residues. V shed 3 bases and J 2 bases; nucleotides not matched to a gene: 10. Germline V lookup: CDR1 SNHLY, CDR2 FYNNEI. CDR3 coding DNA: TGTGCCAGCAGTGATGGGACAGGGGTAGGGGTTGGCAATCAGCCCCAGCATTTT. Amino acids: CASSDGTGVGVGNQPQHF. Full variable domain (rest looked up from reference TRBV2 and TRBJ1-5): EPEVTQTPSHQVTQMGQEVILRCVPISNHLYFYWYRQILGQKVEFLVSFYNNEISEKSEIFDDQFSVERPDGSNFTLKIRSTKLEDSAMYFCASSDGTGVGVGNQPQHFGDGTRLSIL.

This clonotype was found a few times. The J gene is TRBJ1-4, the V gene TRBV21-1; the table's D gene call, TRBD1, was not cross checked with the DNA. TRBV21-1 is classified as a pseudogene. This CDR3 spans 16 amino acids. Here the CDR3 reads CASSPRDRGTYEKLFF. CDR3 sequence (DNA): TGTGCCAGCAGCCCCCGGGACAGGGGAACTTATGAAAAACTGTTTTTT.

The rearrangement links TRBV5-5 to TRBJ1-2, with D possibly TRBD1 on 6 matching bases. CDR1 is SGHKS and CDR2 is YYEKEE in the germline V gene (reference sequence). Trimming took 2 bases from V and 8 from J, leaving 13 bases between them. The length of the CDR3 is 13 residues. The CDR3 sequence is CASSFPGAGGYTF. DNA of the CDR3: TGTGCCAGCAGCTTCCCAGGGGCTGGCGGCTACACCTTC. Looking up the rest from reference TRBV5-5 and TRBJ1-2 gives the full variable domain: DAGVTQSPTHLIKTRGQQVTLRCSPISGHKSVSWYQQVLGQGPQFIFQYYEKEERGRGNFPDRFSARQFPNYSSELNVNALLLGDSALYLCASSFPGAGGYTFGSGTRLTVV.